This TCR beta chain was retrieved from a study of blood T cell repertoires in COVID-19. The wider study: Samples representing acute and convalescent COVID-19 were sourced from the United States, Italy and Spain. Sources were T cells, B-cell-depleted T cells, or PBMCs; the material itself was cDNA or gDNA.

V dropped 4 bases and J dropped 11 bases, with 20 bases sitting between them. CDR1 and CDR2 (germline): SGHDN, FVKESK. CDR3 size: 14 residues. The repertoire was sequenced with immunoSEQ multiplex PCR; TCRdb's copy has only in-frame clones and lacks some. The data contain about 280,000 clones, 89% of them singletons. This sequence joins TRBV14 and TRBJ1-1; a weak D match, TRBD1 (6 bases). The sequence came from a middle-aged woman who had recovered from COVID-19. Sequences were obtained from peripheral blood. In DNA form, the CDR3 reads TGTGCCAGCAGCCCGGGACAACCGACCCGTGGGGCTTTCTTT. It codes for CASSPGQPTRGAFF.